These T cell receptor beta chains were read from a single sample in a study of patients and donors after allogeneic stem cell transplantation. MiXCR, run by TCRdb on the RT-PCR reads, gives a single entry per CDR3 protein. This table has about 110,000 distinct CDR3 sequences, about a third appearing once. Input material: blood, either unsorted or a sorted T cell fraction (not recorded which). These receptors all come from a human donor who was either an allogeneic HSCT recipient or a stem cell or donor lymphocyte infusion donor (not recorded which). It is not recorded whose cells these are; they may come from a transplant donor. CDR3s include the opening cysteine and the closing phenylalanine or tryptophan. The D gene is left open where the match is weak. The size entry is marked missing in some rows and otherwise reads once, few, many or a size class.

v_call,j_call,clone_size,d_call,cdr3_aa,cdr3_nt
TRBV5-1,TRBJ2-1,few,TRBD2,CASSLAWGGYNEQFF,TGCGCCAGCAGCTTGGCCTGGGGGGGATACAATGAGCAGTTCTTC
TRBV3-1,TRBJ1-2,.,.,CASSQFLPASYGYTF,TGTGCCAGCAGCCAATTCTTGCCCGCAAGCTATGGCTACACCTTC
TRBV20-1,TRBJ2-7,few,TRBD1,CSARDLDRGYEQYF,TGCAGTGCTAGAGATCTAGACAGGGGTTACGAGCAGTACTTC
TRBV4-3,TRBJ1-2,few,.,CASSQSRSGNYGYTF,TGCGCCAGCAGCCAAAGCCGTAGCGGGAACTATGGCTACACCTTC
TRBV29-1,TRBJ2-7,.,.,CSVHGSYEQYF,TGCAGCGTTCATGGTTCCTACGAGCAGTACTTC
TRBV20-1,TRBJ2-7,few,TRBD2,CSALGTTYEQYF,TGCAGTGCTTTGGGGACTACCTACGAGCAGTACTTC
TRBV20-1,TRBJ2-1,.,.,CSARAKIGSYNEQFF,TGCAGTGCTAGGGCCAAAATCGGCTCCTACAATGAGCAGTTCTTC
TRBV20-1,TRBJ2-7,few,.,CSARDLTYEQYF,TGCAGTGCCAGGGACTTAACCTACGAGCAGTACTTC
TRBV20-1,TRBJ2-1,.,TRBD2,CSALSSGSYNEQFF,TGCAGTGCCCTCTCTAGCGGCTCCTACAATGAGCAGTTCTTC
TRBV7-2,TRBJ1-1,many,.,CASSSRRKTEAFF,TGTGCCAGCAGCTCGCGACGGAAAACTGAAGCTTTCTTT
TRBV29-1,TRBJ1-1,.,.,CSVGRGGTEAFF,TGCAGCGTTGGTAGGGGAGGGACTGAAGCTTTCTTT
TRBV5-1,TRBJ1-1,few,.,CASSSQGDTEAFF,TGCGCCAGCAGTTCCCAGGGTGACACTGAAGCTTTCTTT
TRBV7-9,TRBJ2-5,few,.,CASSLVVETQYF,TGTGCCAGCAGCTTAGTAGTGGAGACCCAGTACTTC
TRBV29-1,TRBJ2-3,.,.,CSVEEWTSTDTQYF,TGCAGCGTTGAAGAGTGGACTAGCACAGATACGCAGTATTTT
TRBV3-1,TRBJ2-7,.,.,CASSLGTGAGWSSYEQYF,TGTGCCAGCAGCCTCGGGACTGGCGCCGGGTGGAGTTCCTACGAGCAGTACTTC
TRBV11-3,TRBJ2-1,.,.,CASSPGPAYNEQFF,TGTGCCAGCAGCCCCGGACCTGCCTACAATGAGCAGTTCTTC
TRBV4-3,TRBJ1-5,few,.,CASSQETGQPQHF,TGCGCCAGCAGCCAAGAGACGGGCCAGCCCCAGCATTTT
TRBV7-9,TRBJ1-1,few,TRBD1,CASTPQGGTEAFF,TGTGCCAGCACCCCACAGGGGGGCACTGAAGCTTTCTTT
TRBV6-5,TRBJ2-5,.,TRBD2,CASSYGASGYLRETQYF,TGTGCCAGCAGTTACGGGGCTAGCGGGTACCTCCGAGAGACCCAGTACTTC
TRBV4-3,TRBJ2-7,few,.,CASSQEDRRAYEQYF,TGCGCCAGCAGCCAAGAGGATCGGAGAGCCTACGAGCAGTACTTC
TRBV28,TRBJ1-1,.,.,CASSGRGEAFF,TGTGCCAGCAGTGGGAGGGGGGAAGCTTTCTTT
TRBV2,TRBJ2-1,.,.,CASRFLRLESYNEQFF,TGTGCCAGCCGTTTCTTACGGCTTGAATCCTACAATGAGCAGTTCTTC
TRBV20-1,TRBJ1-5,many,.,CSASRQDSNQPQHF,TGCAGTGCTAGTAGGCAGGATAGCAATCAGCCCCAGCATTTT
TRBV5-8,TRBJ1-1,few,.,CASSLLSRGDTEAFF,TGTGCCAGCAGCTTGTTGTCCAGGGGAGACACTGAAGCTTTCTTT
TRBV5-6,TRBJ1-2,few,TRBD1,CASSADRFYGYTF,TGTGCCAGCAGCGCGGACAGGTTCTATGGCTACACCTTC
TRBV27,TRBJ2-7,.,TRBD1,CASSSTTGPYEQYF,TGTGCCAGCAGTTCTACGACAGGGCCCTACGAGCAGTACTTC
TRBV4-2,TRBJ1-5,medium-sized,TRBD1,CASSQDETGVQPQHF,TGTGCCAGCAGCCAAGATGAGACAGGGGTGCAGCCCCAGCATTTT
TRBV5-1,TRBJ1-3,few,.,CASSSTGTGSGNTIYF,TGCGCCAGCAGCTCTACTGGGACGGGATCTGGAAACACCATATATTTT